Listed below are T cell receptor beta chains from one sample, sequenced in a study of T cells in Graves' hyperthyroidism and ophthalmopathy. One entry per CDR3 protein results from TCRdb running MiXCR on the multiplex PCR reads. The profile covers 600,000 or so distinct CDR3 sequences, with about 16% appearing a single time and 3.8% taken by the ten largest. The sequenced sample was blood. All receptors come from a woman aged 25 to 39 with Graves' hyperthyroidism. The CDR3 runs from the conserved cysteine through the conserved F or W. The D gene is left open where the match is weak. A clone size is listed for some rows: how often the clone was seen (once, few, many), or a class if it is expanded.

d_call clone_size j_call v_call cdr3_length cdr3_aa cdr3_nt
TRBD1 many TRBJ2-3 TRBV11-1 17 CASSPGTGGVGTDTQYF TGTGCCAGCAGCCCCGGGACAGGGGGCGTTGGCACAGATACGCAGTATTTT
TRBD2 once TRBJ2-1 TRBV29-1 14 CSVPGLAEYNEQFF TGCAGCGTTCCCGGACTAGCGGAATACAATGAGCAGTTCTTC
NA NA TRBJ2-1 TRBV7-9 16 CASSSGRTPTYNEQFF TGTGCCAGCAGCTCGGGCCGCACCCCAACCTACAATGAGCAGTTCTTC
NA NA TRBJ2-7 TRBV20-1 13 CSARKVAHPEQYF TGCAGTGCTAGAAAAGTAGCGCACCCCGAGCAGTACTTC
NA many TRBJ1-2 TRBV7-9 13 CASRAGLNYGYTF TGTGCCAGCAGGGCAGGGCTAAACTATGGCTACACCTTC
NA many TRBJ1-1 TRBV20-1 15 CSARDLGDMNTEAFF TGCAGTGCTAGAGATCTGGGGGACATGAACACTGAAGCTTTCTTT
NA many TRBJ2-3 TRBV30 13 CAWTMGFADTQYF TGTGCCTGGACTATGGGATTCGCAGATACGCAGTATTTT
NA many TRBJ1-3 TRBV20-1 15 CSARDLGGWENTIYF TGCAGTGCTAGAGACCTAGGAGGGTGGGAAAACACCATATATTTT
TRBD2 NA TRBJ2-5 TRBV6-2/TRBV6-3 15 CASSYPGTSIETQYF TGTGCCAGCAGCTACCCCGGGACTAGCATAGAGACCCAGTACTTC
NA many TRBJ2-1 TRBV28 16 CASSSQSAGTLDEQFF TGTGCCAGCAGTTCCCAATCCGCCGGGACACTCGATGAGCAGTTCTTC
NA NA TRBJ2-7 TRBV4-1 14 CASSQDTTYYEQYF TGCGCCAGCAGCCAAGATACAACGTACTACGAGCAGTACTTC
TRBD2 few TRBJ2-2 TRBV24-1 19 CATSDFPRLAGEVTGELFF TGTGCCACCAGTGATTTTCCTCGTCTAGCGGGAGAGGTTACCGGGGAGCTGTTTTTT
TRBD1 few TRBJ2-7 TRBV6-2/TRBV6-3 15 CASRDRDSGFYEQYF TGTGCCAGCCGTGACCGGGACAGTGGCTTCTACGAGCAGTACTTC
NA NA TRBJ1-1 TRBV9 13 CASSVGGGPEAFF TGTGCCAGCAGCGTAGGTGGGGGCCCCGAAGCTTTCTTT
NA once TRBJ2-3 TRBV28 16 CASSRRGLSSTDTQYF TGTGCCAGCAGCCGCAGAGGCCTATCTAGCACAGATACGCAGTATTTT
NA many TRBJ2-3 TRBV2 15 CASAVRRASTDTQYF TGTGCCAGCGCGGTTAGGCGGGCCAGCACAGATACGCAGTATTTT
NA NA TRBJ2-2 TRBV11-2 16 CASSLTRGAYTGELFF TGTGCCAGCAGCCTCACCCGCGGGGCCTACACCGGGGAGCTGTTTTTT
NA few TRBJ2-4 TRBV20-1 13 CSASQYRKNIQYF TGCAGTGCTTCTCAGTATCGCAAAAACATTCAGTACTTC
NA many TRBJ2-1 TRBV5-1 14 CASSSGTSDNEQFF TGCGCCAGCAGCTCCGGGACTTCCGACAATGAGCAGTTCTTC
TRBD1 NA TRBJ2-7 TRBV5-1 16 CASSLEVTGVIYEQYF TGCGCCAGCAGCCTGGAGGTAACAGGGGTAATCTACGAGCAGTACTTC
NA many TRBJ2-7 TRBV7-9 14 CASSLSGGGYEQYF TGTGCCAGCAGCTTATCCGGTGGGGGCTACGAGCAGTACTTC
TRBD1 many TRBJ2-7 TRBV27 14 CASSWTGGHYEQYF TGTGCCAGCAGTTGGACAGGGGGGCACTACGAGCAGTACTTC
NA many TRBJ1-1 TRBV24-1 12 CATSGDGPEAFF TGTGCCACCAGTGGCGACGGGCCTGAAGCTTTCTTT
NA many TRBJ1-1 TRBV20-1 16 CSATVPEGGPNTEAFF TGCAGTGCAACTGTCCCTGAGGGGGGGCCCAACACTGAAGCTTTCTTT
NA NA TRBJ1-5 TRBV28 15 CASSLDAEGTQPQHF TGTGCCAGCAGTTTAGACGCGGAGGGTACTCAGCCCCAGCATTTT
TRBD1 NA TRBJ1-2 TRBV5-6 14 CASSPLGQGHGYTF TGTGCCAGCAGCCCGCTGGGACAGGGTCATGGCTACACCTTC
NA few TRBJ1-2 TRBV20-1 13 CSARDTAIYGYTF TGCAGTGCTAGGGACACGGCCATCTATGGCTACACCTTC
NA NA TRBJ1-1 TRBV13 15 CASSFSGAGNTEAFF TGTGCCAGCAGCTTTTCGGGCGCGGGGAACACTGAAGCTTTCTTT
NA NA TRBJ1-1 TRBV27 14 CASTLDGMNTEAFF TGTGCCAGCACCTTGGACGGCATGAACACTGAAGCTTTCTTT
NA NA TRBJ1-2 TRBV30 12 CAWSVTGAGYTF TGTGCCTGGAGTGTAACCGGGGCTGGCTACACCTTC
NA NA TRBJ1-3 TRBV6-5 15 CASSYGDGGGNTIYF TGTGCCAGCAGTTACGGGGATGGGGGTGGAAACACCATATATTTT
NA once TRBJ2-3 TRBV7-2 15 CASSVGAGSTDTQYF TGTGCCAGCAGCGTAGGGGCGGGGAGCACAGATACGCAGTATTTT
TRBD1 NA TRBJ1-2 TRBV7-9 13 CASSWDRIYGYTF TGTGCCAGCAGCTGGGACAGGATCTATGGCTACACCTTC
NA many TRBJ2-2 TRBV28 13 CASCAIAGGELFF TGTGCCAGTTGTGCGATTGCCGGAGGGGAGCTGTTTTTT
TRBD2 many TRBJ2-3 TRBV7-2 17 CASSRLAGGPGKDTQYF TGTGCCAGCAGCCGACTAGCGGGAGGGCCGGGGAAAGATACGCAGTATTTT
NA NA TRBJ2-1 TRBV20-1 14 CSAISGLIYNEQFF TGCAGTGCTATTTCGGGATTGATCTACAATGAGCAGTTCTTC
TRBD1 many TRBJ1-2 TRBV28 14 CASRDAGQRLGYTF TGTGCCAGCAGGGACGCGGGACAGAGGCTCGGCTACACCTTC
TRBD1 many TRBJ2-7 TRBV12-3/TRBV12-4 15 CASSHWDRGGYEQYF TGTGCCAGCAGTCACTGGGACAGGGGAGGGTACGAGCAGTACTTC
NA many TRBJ2-1 TRBV6-2/TRBV6-3 13 CASGRGGLNEQFF TGTGCCAGCGGAAGGGGAGGCCTAAATGAGCAGTTCTTC
TRBD1 once TRBJ1-4 TRBV25-1 14 CASSGQPLNEKLFF TGTGCCAGCTCGGGACAGCCACTTAATGAAAAACTGTTTTTT
TRBD2 NA TRBJ2-1 TRBV6-1 19 CASSEVASGSPLAYNEQFF TGTGCCAGCAGTGAAGTCGCTAGCGGGAGCCCACTAGCATACAATGAGCAGTTCTTC
NA NA TRBJ1-2 TRBV12-3/TRBV12-4 12 CASSSGNYGYIF TGTGCCAGCAGTTCAGGGAACTATGGCTACATCTTC
NA many TRBJ2-1 TRBV20-1 14 CSASRGARYNEQFF TGCAGTGCTAGCAGGGGCGCGCGCTACAATGAGCAGTTCTTC
NA many TRBJ1-1 TRBV12-3/TRBV12-4 12 CASSFSVAEAFF TGTGCCAGCAGTTTCTCCGTTGCTGAAGCTTTCTTT
NA many TRBJ2-2 TRBV30 12 CAWSTGDPGLFF TGTGCCTGGAGTACGGGTGACCCCGGGCTGTTTTTT